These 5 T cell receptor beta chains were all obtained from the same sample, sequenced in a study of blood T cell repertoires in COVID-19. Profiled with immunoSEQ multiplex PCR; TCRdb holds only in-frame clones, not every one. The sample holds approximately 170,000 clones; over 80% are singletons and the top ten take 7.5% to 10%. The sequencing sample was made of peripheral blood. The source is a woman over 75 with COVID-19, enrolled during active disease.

The CDR3 loop reads CASSEFGTSSGANVLTF. DNA of the CDR3: TGTGCCAGCAGTGAATTTGGGACTAGCTCTGGGGCCAACGTCCTGACTTTC. The chain uses TRBV2 and TRBJ2-6; 8 nucleotides match TRBD2. Germline trimming cut 2 bases from V and 0 bases from J; bases unmatched to any gene: 3. The CDR3 runs to 17 residues. Germline V gene sequence: CDR1 SNHLY, CDR2 FYNNEI.

The CDR3 here is CASSSGTGVGYTF. Here the CDR3 DNA reads TGTGCCAGCAGTTCCGGGACAGGGGTAGGCTACACCTTC. This chain uses TRBV28 with TRBJ1-2; TRBD1 matches 10 bases. The germline V gene encodes CDR1 MDHEN and CDR2 SYDVKM. The CDR3 runs to 13 residues. V lost 4 bases to trimming and J lost 8 bases; unmatched junction nucleotides: 4.

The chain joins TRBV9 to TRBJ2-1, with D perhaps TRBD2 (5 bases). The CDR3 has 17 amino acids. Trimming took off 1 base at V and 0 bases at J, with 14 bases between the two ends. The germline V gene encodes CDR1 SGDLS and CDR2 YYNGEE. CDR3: CASSVMGLRGSYNEQFF. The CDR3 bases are TGTGCCAGCAGCGTAATGGGTCTTCGGGGCTCCTACAATGAGCAGTTCTTC.

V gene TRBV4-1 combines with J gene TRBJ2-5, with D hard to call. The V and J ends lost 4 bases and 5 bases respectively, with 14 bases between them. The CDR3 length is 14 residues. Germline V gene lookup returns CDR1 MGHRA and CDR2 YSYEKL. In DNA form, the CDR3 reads TGCGCCAGCAGCCCCCCCATTCTCGGGGAGACCCAGTACTTC. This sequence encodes CASSPPILGETQYF.

In DNA, the CDR3 is TGTGCCAGCAACGGGGCGGGGGGTACTGAAGCTTTCTTT. Translation: CASNGAGGTEAFF. The V and J genes are TRBV2 and TRBJ1-1; D perhaps matches TRBD1 (5 bases). CDR1 is SNHLY and CDR2 is FYNNEI in the germline V gene. The CDR3 has 13 amino acids. Trimming left V 7 bases short and J 5 bases short, with 14 bases between.